A single sample gave rise to the 14 T cell receptor beta chains below, sequenced in a study of blood T cell repertoires in COVID-19. Only in-frame clones appear in the TCRdb table, and some are missing; sequencing was by immunoSEQ multiplex PCR. The profile shows around 390,000 clones, around nine tenths of them singletons. Material for sequencing was PBMCs or T cells enriched from blood (not recorded which). These receptors all come from a woman aged 45-65 years who had recovered from COVID-19.

V gene TRBV18 combines with J gene TRBJ1-2; 9 bases are shared with TRBD1. CDR1 is KGHSH and CDR2 is LQKENI in the germline V gene. This CDR3 contains 15 residues. The trim removed 6 bases at V and 6 bases at J, leaving 11 bases unmatched. CDR3 sequence (DNA): TGTGCCAGCTCCACAGGGGGCATTGTGTTCCATGGCTACACCTTC. This gives the protein CASSTGGIVFHGYTF.

This chain joins TRBV19 and TRBJ1-3; a possible D gene is TRBD1 (5 bases). This CDR3 is built from 15 residues. Trimming removed 6 bases from V and 1 base from J, with 13 bases in between. In germline, CDR1 is LNHDA, CDR2 SQIVND (reference sequence). The CDR3 protein is CASSTGGFSGNTIYF. Here the CDR3 DNA reads TGTGCCAGTAGCACCGGGGGGTTTTCTGGAAACACCATATATTTT.

V gene TRBV14 combines with J gene TRBJ2-5; 10 positions agree with TRBD2. Germline CDR1 and CDR2: SGHDN and FVKESK. The CDR3 has 17 residues. With 1 base clipped from V and 5 bases from J, the junction kept 10 bases outside the gene matches. The CDR3 protein is CASSQGPSGGPVETQYF. The CDR3 DNA reads as TGTGCCAGCAGCCAAGGTCCTAGCGGGGGCCCTGTGGAGACCCAGTACTTC.

This clone occurred once. V and J are TRBV9 and TRBJ1-2; possibly TRBD1 for D (6 bases). Germline V gene data show CDR1 as SGDLS and CDR2 as YYNGEE. The CDR3 covers 13 residues. Trimming removed 3 bases at V and 7 bases at J, with 13 bases between. This CDR3 reads CASSAPKGGGYTF. CDR3 nucleotide sequence: TGTGCCAGCAGCGCCCCTAAAGGGGGTGGCTACACCTTC.

V usage is TRBV6-2 or TRBV6-3 and J usage is TRBJ1-6, with D possibly TRBD1 on 5 matching bases. V was pared by 2 bases and J by 7 bases, with 12 bases between. The CDR3 length is 15 residues. CDR1 is MNHEY and CDR2 is SVGEGT in the germline V gene. For the CDR3, the DNA is TGTGCCAGCAGTTACCGGCAGGGCACGAATTCACCCCTCCACTTT. Encoded protein: CASSYRQGTNSPLHF.

This clone has just one count. The chain couples TRBV11-2 to TRBJ2-2, with D possibly TRBD1 on 6 matching bases. V was clipped by 3 bases and J by 4 bases, with 9 bases between them. The CDR3 length is 14 residues. Germline CDR1 and CDR2: SGHAT and FQNNGV. For the CDR3, the DNA is TGTGCCAGCAGCTTTGGGACATCCACCGGGGAGCTGTTTTTT. Translated, it gives CASSFGTSTGELFF.

The chain couples TRBV4-2 to TRBJ1-5, with TRBD1 matching 7 bases. With V trimmed by 0 bases and J by 6 bases, 8 bases remained unmatched. This CDR3 spans 16 amino acids. Germline CDR1 LGHNA, CDR2 YNFKEQ. The CDR3 bases are TGTGCCAGCAGCCAAGATCGCAGGGACAGAGGTCAGCCCCAGCATTTT. This sequence encodes CASSQDRRDRGQPQHF.

This chain connects TRBV6-5 to TRBJ2-2, with 7 positions matching TRBD1. Trimming cost V 0 bases and J 10 bases; bases outside gene matches: 5. The germline V gene has CDR1 MNHEY and CDR2 SVGAGI. This CDR3 is 14 amino acids long. CDR3 DNA: TGTGCCAGCAGTTACTCGACAGGGCGAGTGGAGCTGTTTTTT. Its translation is CASSYSTGRVELFF.

The V and J genes are TRBV18 and TRBJ1-1; no definite D call. The germline CDR1 and CDR2 sequences are KGHSH and LQKENI. The CDR3 length is 12 residues. With 6 bases removed from V and 4 bases from J, the gap between germline ends came to 9 bases. The CDR3 loop reads CASSLGSTEAFF. The CDR3 DNA reads as TGTGCCAGCTCCCTTGGGAGCACTGAAGCTTTCTTT.

This sequence joins TRBV7-2 and TRBJ2-3; 8 bases fit TRBD1. The CDR3 has 19 amino acids. The germline gives CDR1 SGHTA, CDR2 FQGNSA. J was trimmed by 0 bases and V by 5 bases; bases with no gene match: 16. CDR3 DNA: TGTGCCAGCAGCCGGGCCGGGACAGGATGGGTCTCTAGCACAGATACGCAGTATTTT. Translated, it gives CASSRAGTGWVSSTDTQYF.

This chain uses TRBV11-2 with TRBJ2-2; 7 bases line up with TRBD1. With 10 bases clipped from V and 0 bases from J, the junction kept 5 bases outside the gene matches. Germline V CDR1 and CDR2: SGHAT, FQNNGV. This CDR3 region has 14 residues. CDR3: CATRGTANTGELFF. The CDR3 bases are TGTGCCACGAGGGGGACAGCGAACACCGGGGAGCTGTTTTTT.

The chain carries TRBV4-1 and TRBJ1-1; D unresolved. The germline gives CDR1 MGHRA, CDR2 YSYEKL. This CDR3 has 13 amino acids. The V end lost 1 base, the J end lost 6 bases, and 9 bases lay between the germline ends. CDR3 in amino acids: CASSQGPAAEAFF. The CDR3 bases are TGCGCCAGCAGCCAAGGTCCCGCGGCTGAAGCTTTCTTT.

The J gene is TRBJ1-5, the V gene TRBV19, with 9 bases that match TRBD1. Trimming cost V 6 bases and J 6 bases; bases outside gene matches: 9. This CDR3 spans 15 amino acids. Germline V CDR1 and CDR2: LNHDA, SQIVND (reference sequence). The CDR3 is CASSTGQGRRQPQHF. The DNA of the CDR3 is TGTGCCAGTAGCACGGGACAGGGACGGCGTCAGCCCCAGCATTTT.

This chain links TRBV4-2 with TRBJ1-1, with no clear D. Germline V gene data show CDR1 as LGHNA and CDR2 as YNFKEQ. Trimming removed 1 base at V and 0 bases at J, with 15 bases between. The CDR3 contains 17 residues. The CDR3 here is CASSQVVIGEMNTEAFF. In nucleotides, the CDR3 is TGTGCCAGCAGCCAAGTAGTAATCGGGGAGATGAACACTGAAGCTTTCTTT.